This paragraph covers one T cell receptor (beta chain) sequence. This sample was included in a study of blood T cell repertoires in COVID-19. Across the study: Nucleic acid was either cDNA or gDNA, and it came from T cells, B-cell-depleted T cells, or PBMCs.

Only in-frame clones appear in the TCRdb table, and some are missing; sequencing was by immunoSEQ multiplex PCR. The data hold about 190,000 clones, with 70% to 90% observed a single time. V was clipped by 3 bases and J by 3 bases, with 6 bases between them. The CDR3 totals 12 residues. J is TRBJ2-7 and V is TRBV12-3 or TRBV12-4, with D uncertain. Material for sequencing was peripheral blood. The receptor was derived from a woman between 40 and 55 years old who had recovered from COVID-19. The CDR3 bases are TGTGCCAGCAGTTTTCACAGCTACGAGCAGTACTTC. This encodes CASSFHSYEQYF.